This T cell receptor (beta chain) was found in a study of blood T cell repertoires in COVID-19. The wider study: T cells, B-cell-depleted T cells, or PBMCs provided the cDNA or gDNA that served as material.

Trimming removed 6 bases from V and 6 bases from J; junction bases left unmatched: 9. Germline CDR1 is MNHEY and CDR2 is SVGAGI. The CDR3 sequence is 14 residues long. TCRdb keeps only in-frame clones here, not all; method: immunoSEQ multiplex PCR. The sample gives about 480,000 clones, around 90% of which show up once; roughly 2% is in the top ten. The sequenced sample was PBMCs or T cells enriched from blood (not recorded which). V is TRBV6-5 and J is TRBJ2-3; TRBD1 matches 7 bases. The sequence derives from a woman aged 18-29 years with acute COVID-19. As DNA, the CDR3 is TGTGCCAGCAGAAAGACAGGGCTGGGGGATACGCAGTATTTT. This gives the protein CASRKTGLGDTQYF.